The 20 T cell receptor beta chains presented below share a single source sample, sequenced in a study of early T cells in non-severe SARS-CoV-2 infection. Via MiXCR, TCRdb re-called the 5' RACE reads, giving one row per CDR3 protein. In the table there are about 80,000 distinct CDR3 sequences, roughly 6% of which are singletons. Sequenced: whole blood. All receptors come from an adult who was a healthcare worker with PCR-confirmed SARS-CoV-2 infection or an uninfected control (not recorded which).

The chain employs TRBV29-1 and TRBJ2-5; D gene ambiguous. V gave up 6 bases and J gave up 3 bases, with 20 bases separating them. The CDR3 consists of 15 residues. Per the germline V gene, CDR1 is SQVTM and CDR2 is ANQGSEA. The CDR3 loop is CSVRPTEKNKETQYF. The DNA of the CDR3 is TGCAGCGTCCGACCTACGGAAAAGAACAAAGAGACCCAGTACTTC.

There are many counts of this clonotype. The chain links TRBV6-5 to TRBJ1-1, with 7 bases identical to TRBD1. There are 15 residues in the CDR3. Germline values: CDR1 MNHEY, CDR2 SVGAGI. V shed 5 bases and J 3 bases; nucleotides not matched to a gene: 9. This CDR3 is CASSKQQGPDTEAFF. Here the CDR3 DNA reads TGTGCCAGCAGTAAACAACAGGGGCCGGACACTGAAGCTTTCTTT.

A few counts support this clonotype. The chain links TRBV4-1 to TRBJ2-7; D is ambiguous. Trimming left V 1 base short and J 3 bases short, with 16 bases between. The CDR3 totals 16 residues. CDR1 MGHRA and CDR2 YSYEKL come from the germline V gene. In nucleotides, the CDR3 is TGCGCCAGCAGCCAAGGTTCTGGGCAGAGAAGCTACGAGCAGTACTTC. It yields the protein CASSQGSGQRSYEQYF.

Many counts were recorded for this clonotype. This chain connects TRBV7-2 to TRBJ2-7; 8 nucleotides line up with TRBD1. The junction had 9 bases not matched to a gene; V was cut back by 5 bases and J by 3 bases. This CDR3 has 15 amino acids. Germline CDR1 reads SGHTA; CDR2 reads FQGNSA. The CDR3 loop is CASSHPGTGGYEQYF. The DNA for the CDR3 is TGTGCCAGCAGCCATCCCGGGACAGGCGGCTACGAGCAGTACTTC.

The V and J genes are TRBV15 and TRBJ2-7; 7 bases are a match to TRBD1. Unmatched junction bases numbered 9, after V lost 1 base and J lost 0 bases. Germline V gives CDR1 LNHNV, CDR2 YYDKDF (reference sequence). CDR3 length: 17 amino acids. The CDR3 DNA follows: TGTGCCACCAGCAGAGGATCAGGGACAGCAACCTCCTACGAGCAGTACTTC. Protein: CATSRGSGTATSYEQYF.

In this sample, this clonotype turned up a few times. J is TRBJ1-5 and V is TRBV28, with D unclear. The CDR3 contains 12 residues. With 7 bases removed from V and 9 bases from J, the gap between germline ends came to 13 bases. The germline V gene has CDR1 MDHEN and CDR2 SYDVKM. CDR3 coding DNA: TGTGCCAGCAAACCCCGGGTTCCGCCCCAGCATTTT. Translation gives CASKPRVPPQHF.

This clonotype appeared many times. The chain recombines TRBV2 with TRBJ2-5; 7 bases agree with TRBD1. Germline values: CDR1 SNHLY, CDR2 FYNNEI. J lost 5 bases, V lost 6 bases, and 9 bases had no gene match. The CDR3 runs to 14 residues. CDR3 amino acids: CASSTGTAGETQYF. The DNA of the CDR3 is TGTGCCAGCAGCACAGGGACAGCCGGCGAGACCCAGTACTTC.

The DNA of the CDR3 is TGTGCCAGCAGCCCTAGGACAGGGAGGGAATCACCCCTCCACTTT. It specifies CASSPRTGRESPLHF. V usage is TRBV12-3 or TRBV12-4 and J usage is TRBJ1-6, with 8 bases aligning to TRBD1. The CDR3 runs 15 residues. After removal of 6 bases from V and 10 bases from J, the junction contained 11 bases not matched to a gene.

This clonotype was observed a few times. The genes are TRBV5-1 and TRBJ2-7, with D maybe TRBD1 (6 bases). The CDR3 runs 13 residues. Germline assignment: CDR1 SGHRS and CDR2 YFSETQ. The germline V and J ends were trimmed by 4 bases and 3 bases, with 11 bases remaining between them. DNA of the CDR3: TGCGCCAGCAGCCCGACAGGATACTACGAGCAGTACTTC. The encoded protein is CASSPTGYYEQYF.

This clonotype was picked up many times. This chain connects TRBV20-1 to TRBJ2-3; possible D gene TRBD2, 5 bases. The CDR3 contains 17 residues. CDR1 and CDR2 (germline): DFQATT, SNEGSKA (reference sequence). Between the trimmed V and J ends, which lost 4 bases and 0 bases, there was a span of 20 bases. CDR3 loop: CSAIYTRLTLSTDTQYF. In DNA, the CDR3 is TGCAGTGCTATCTACACCCGACTAACCCTTAGCACAGATACGCAGTATTTT.

This clonotype was seen at least ten times. The V call is TRBV10-3, the J call TRBJ1-1; D gene ambiguous. The CDR3 totals 13 residues. Germline-derived CDR1 and CDR2 are ENHRY and SYGVKD. Trimming shortened V by 2 bases and J by 3 bases, and 7 bases separated the two germline ends. CDR3 nucleotides: TGTGCCATCAGTGAGCCCACGGACACTGAAGCTTTCTTT. Protein: CAISEPTDTEAFF.

This clonotype was seen ten or more times. The rearrangement uses TRBV10-1 and TRBJ2-7; 11 positions agree with TRBD2. V trimming: 1 base; J trimming: 6 bases; junction bases outside the gene matches: 2. The germline gives CDR1 WNHNN, CDR2 SYGVQD (reference sequence). The CDR3 has 14 amino acids. DNA of the CDR3: TGCGCCAGCAGTGAGTTTGGGACTAGCGGCGAGCAGTACTTC. The encoded protein is CASSEFGTSGEQYF.

This clonotype has at least ten counts. This CDR3 reads CASSIRGLETQYF. CDR3 DNA sequence: TGTGCCAGTAGTATACGAGGGTTGGAGACCCAGTACTTC. The rearrangement links TRBV19 to TRBJ2-5; maybe TRBD2 (5 bases). Trimming shortened V by 2 bases and J by 5 bases, and 9 bases separated the two germline ends. CDR1 is LNHDA and CDR2 is SQIVND in the germline V gene (reference sequence). The CDR3 covers 13 residues.

V is TRBV4-2 and J is TRBJ2-5, with TRBD1 identical over 8 bases. Trimming took 5 bases from V and 4 from J; bases not matched to a gene: 12. The CDR3 length is 16 residues. CDR1 and CDR2 from the germline V gene are LGHNA and YNFKEQ. CDR3 DNA sequence: TGTGCCAGCAGCTCCCGTGACAGGGGAGGAAGAGAGACCCAGTACTTC. This sequence encodes CASSSRDRGGRETQYF.

The table lists this clonotype with a few counts. This chain uses TRBV2 with TRBJ1-5, with D possibly being TRBD1 (5 bases). The CDR3 totals 14 residues. Trimming removed 7 bases from V and 0 bases from J, with 10 bases in between. The germline CDR1 and CDR2 sequences are SNHLY and FYNNEI. CDR3 in amino acids: CASTDSYSNQPQHF. CDR3 sequence (DNA): TGTGCCAGCACCGACAGCTATAGCAATCAGCCCCAGCATTTT.

This clonotype was seen at least ten times. Its ends do not fully match the called genes, so a read error is possible. The chain links TRBV6-2 or TRBV6-3 to TRBJ1-1; 9 positions match TRBD1. Germline V lookup: CDR1 MNHEY, CDR2 SVGEGT. The CDR3 has 14 residues. The CDR3 spells CASSYSNRGQEAFF. The CDR3 DNA reads TGTGCCAGCAGCTACTCGAACAGGGGGCAAGAAGCTTTCTTT.

This clonotype has at least ten counts. The V and J genes are TRBV15 and TRBJ2-3; 7 bases line up with TRBD1. CDR3 length: 14 residues. Germline loops: CDR1 LNHNV, CDR2 YYDKDF (reference sequence). V lost 7 bases and J lost 1; bases outside the gene matches: 5. The CDR3 nucleotides read TGTGCCACCAAACAGGGGACCGGCACAGATACGCAGTATTTT. Amino acid sequence: CATKQGTGTDTQYF. Complete variable domain (other parts from reference TRBV15 and TRBJ2-3): DAMVIQNPRYQVTQFGKPVTLSCSQTLNHNVMYWYQQKSSQAPKLLFHYYDKDFNNEADTPDNFQSRRPNTSFCFLDIRSPGLGDTAMYLCATKQGTGTDTQYFGPGTRLTVL.

Worth noting for this clonotype: One junction end does not reproduce the germline sequence, and a read error may be involved. The chain is built from TRBV11-2 and TRBJ2-1; 8 bases line up with TRBD2. This CDR3 is built from 15 residues. The V gene's germline CDR1 is SGHAT and CDR2 FQNNGV. CDR3 protein: CASSFSGGNYNEQFF. The CDR3 bases are TGCGCCAGCAGCTTCAGCGGGGGAAATTACAATGAGCAGTTCTTC.

Ten or more counts support this clonotype. V gene TRBV5-1 combines with J gene TRBJ1-4, with 8 bases matching TRBD1. Germline CDR1 and CDR2: SGHRS and YFSETQ. The CDR3 consists of 17 residues. Trimming took 4 bases from V and 7 from J; bases not matched to a gene: 15. The CDR3 loop is CASSRNPATGEPEKLFF. CDR3 DNA sequence: TGCGCCAGCAGCCGAAACCCAGCGACAGGGGAGCCTGAAAAACTGTTTTTT.

The table lists this clonotype with many counts. CDR3 loop: CASSGTLAGELSSYNEQFF. CDR3 DNA: TGTGCCAGCAGCGGAACTCTAGCGGGAGAGTTGAGCTCCTACAATGAGCAGTTCTTC. The J gene is TRBJ2-1, the V gene TRBV9; TRBD2 matches at 10 bases. The germline gives CDR1 SGDLS, CDR2 YYNGEE. This CDR3 is 19 amino acids long. V trimming: 3 bases; J trimming: 0 bases; junction bases outside the gene matches: 12.